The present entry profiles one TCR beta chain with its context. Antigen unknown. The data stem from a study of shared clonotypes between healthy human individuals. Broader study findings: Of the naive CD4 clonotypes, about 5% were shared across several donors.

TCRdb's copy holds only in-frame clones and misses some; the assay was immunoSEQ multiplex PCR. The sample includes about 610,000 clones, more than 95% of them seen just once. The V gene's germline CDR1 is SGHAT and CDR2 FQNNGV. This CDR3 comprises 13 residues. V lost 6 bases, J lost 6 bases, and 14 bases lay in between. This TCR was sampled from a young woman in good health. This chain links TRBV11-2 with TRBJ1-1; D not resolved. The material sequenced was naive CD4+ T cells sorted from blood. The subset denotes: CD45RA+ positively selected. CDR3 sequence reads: CASSSTRGAEAFF. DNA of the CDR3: TGTGCCAGCAGTTCCACACGTGGCGCTGAAGCTTTCTTT.